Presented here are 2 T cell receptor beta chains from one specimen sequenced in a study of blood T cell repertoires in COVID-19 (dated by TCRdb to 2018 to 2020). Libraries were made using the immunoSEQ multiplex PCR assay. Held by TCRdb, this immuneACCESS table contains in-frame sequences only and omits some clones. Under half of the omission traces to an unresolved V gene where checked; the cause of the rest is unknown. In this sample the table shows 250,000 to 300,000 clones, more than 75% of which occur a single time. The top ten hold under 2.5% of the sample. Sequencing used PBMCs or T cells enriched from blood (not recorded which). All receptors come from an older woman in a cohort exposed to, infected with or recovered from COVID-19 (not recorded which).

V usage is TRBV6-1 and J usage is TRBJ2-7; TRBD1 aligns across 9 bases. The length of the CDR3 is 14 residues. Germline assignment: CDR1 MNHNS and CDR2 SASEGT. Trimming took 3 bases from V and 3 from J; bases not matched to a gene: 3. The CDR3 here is CASSDGTGLYEQYF. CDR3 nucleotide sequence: TGTGCCAGCAGTGACGGGACAGGGCTCTACGAGCAGTACTTC.

The CDR3 reads CASSYSMWAPYNEQFF. CDR3 bases: TGTGCCAGCAGTTACTCGATGTGGGCCCCTTACAATGAGCAGTTCTTC. The chain is built from TRBV6-5 and TRBJ2-1; D is undetermined. The CDR3 has 16 amino acids. Germline V CDR1 and CDR2: MNHEY, SVGAGI. V dropped 0 bases and J dropped 4 bases, with 13 bases sitting between them.